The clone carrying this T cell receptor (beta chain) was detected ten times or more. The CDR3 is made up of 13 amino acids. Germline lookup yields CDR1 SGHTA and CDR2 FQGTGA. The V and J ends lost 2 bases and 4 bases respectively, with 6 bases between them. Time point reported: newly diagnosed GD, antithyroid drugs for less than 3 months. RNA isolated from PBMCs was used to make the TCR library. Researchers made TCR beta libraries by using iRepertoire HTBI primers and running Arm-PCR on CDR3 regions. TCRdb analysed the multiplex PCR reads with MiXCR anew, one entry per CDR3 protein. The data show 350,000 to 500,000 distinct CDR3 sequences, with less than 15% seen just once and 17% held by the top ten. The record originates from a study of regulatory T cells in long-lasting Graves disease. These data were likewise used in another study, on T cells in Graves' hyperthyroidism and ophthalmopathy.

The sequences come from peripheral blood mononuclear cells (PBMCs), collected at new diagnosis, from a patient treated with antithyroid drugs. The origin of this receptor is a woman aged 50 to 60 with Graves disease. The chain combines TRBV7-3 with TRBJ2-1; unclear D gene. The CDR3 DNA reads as TGTGCCAGCAGCTTACGGCTTTACAATGAGCAGTTCTTC. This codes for CASSLRLYNEQFF.